The present TCR beta chain was sequenced within a study of cytomegalovirus exposure and HLA in healthy donors. Profiled with immunoSEQ multiplex PCR; TCRdb holds only in-frame clones, not every one. Of more than 90,000 clones in the sample, about 82% are singletons; the top ten hold about 5.3%. The V gene end was trimmed by 6 bases and the J gene end by 6 bases; junction bases not matched to a gene: 4. CDR3 length: 15 residues. CDR1 is MRHNA and CDR2 is SNTAGT in the germline V gene. On this clone: The antigen is undetermined.

Study-wide results and caveats: A later analysis found first-cohort TCR clusters tended to co-occur in the roughly 120 validation repertoires. In vitro data verified three CMV-associated chains as specific for CMV antigens. Associated with cytomegalovirus, according to the listing, were approximately 160 TCR beta chains. Diagnosis of cytomegalovirus status made by the classifier reportedly showed high specificity and sensitivity.

The V gene is TRBV6-4, the J gene TRBJ2-1; 14 nucleotides align to TRBD2. The TCR was taken from a man younger than 35 in good health and CMV-seronegative. Sequencing was carried out using PBMCs. The chain's CDR3 is CASSWGLAGANEQFF. The CDR3 DNA is TGTGCCAGCAGCTGGGGACTAGCGGGAGCCAATGAGCAGTTCTTC.